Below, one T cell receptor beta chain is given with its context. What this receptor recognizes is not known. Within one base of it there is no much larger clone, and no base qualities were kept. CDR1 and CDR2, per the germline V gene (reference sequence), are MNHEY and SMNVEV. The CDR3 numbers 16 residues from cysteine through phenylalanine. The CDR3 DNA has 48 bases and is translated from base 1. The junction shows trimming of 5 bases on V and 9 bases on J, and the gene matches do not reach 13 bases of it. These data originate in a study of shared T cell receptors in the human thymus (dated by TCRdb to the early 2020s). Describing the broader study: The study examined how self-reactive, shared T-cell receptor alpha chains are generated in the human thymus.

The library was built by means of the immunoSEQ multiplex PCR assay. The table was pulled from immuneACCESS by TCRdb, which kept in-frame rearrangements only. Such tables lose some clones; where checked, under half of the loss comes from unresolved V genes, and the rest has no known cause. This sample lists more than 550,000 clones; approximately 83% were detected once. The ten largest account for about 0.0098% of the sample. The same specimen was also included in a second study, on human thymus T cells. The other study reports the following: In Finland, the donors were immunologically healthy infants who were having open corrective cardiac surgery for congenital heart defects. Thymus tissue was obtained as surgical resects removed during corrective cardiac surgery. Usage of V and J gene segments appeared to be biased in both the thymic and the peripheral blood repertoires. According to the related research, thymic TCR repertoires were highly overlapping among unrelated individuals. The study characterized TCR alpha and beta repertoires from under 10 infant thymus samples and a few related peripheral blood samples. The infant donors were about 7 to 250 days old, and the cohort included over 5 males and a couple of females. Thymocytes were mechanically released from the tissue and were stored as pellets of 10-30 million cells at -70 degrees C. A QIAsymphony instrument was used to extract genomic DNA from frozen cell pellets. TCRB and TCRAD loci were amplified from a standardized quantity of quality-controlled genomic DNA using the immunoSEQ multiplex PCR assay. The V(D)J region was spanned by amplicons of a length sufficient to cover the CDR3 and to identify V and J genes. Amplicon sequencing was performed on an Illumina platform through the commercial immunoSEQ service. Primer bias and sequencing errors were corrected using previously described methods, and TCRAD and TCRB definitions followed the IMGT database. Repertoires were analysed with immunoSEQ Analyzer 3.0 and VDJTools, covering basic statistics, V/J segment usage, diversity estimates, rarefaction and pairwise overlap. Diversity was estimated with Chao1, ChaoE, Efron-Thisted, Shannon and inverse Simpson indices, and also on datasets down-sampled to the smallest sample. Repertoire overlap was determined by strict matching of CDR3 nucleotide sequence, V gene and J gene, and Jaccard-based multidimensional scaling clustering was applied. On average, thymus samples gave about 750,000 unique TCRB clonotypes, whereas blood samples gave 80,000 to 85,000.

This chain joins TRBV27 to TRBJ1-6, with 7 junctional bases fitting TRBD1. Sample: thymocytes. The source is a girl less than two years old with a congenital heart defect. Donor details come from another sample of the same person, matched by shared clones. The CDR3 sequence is CASSHRDSTLRSPLHF. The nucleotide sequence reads TGTGCCAGCAGTCACCGGGACAGCACCCTTCGTTCACCCCTCCACTTT.